These 9 T cell receptor beta chains were all obtained from the same sample, sequenced in a study of monozygotic twins with inflammatory bowel disease. Using the 5' RACE reads, TCRdb records one entry per CDR3 protein without DNA. This listing includes a few hundred thousand distinct CDR3 sequences. The sequenced sample consisted of blood. The origin of the receptors is a human donor with ulcerative colitis or Crohn's disease, or a healthy co-twin of an affected twin (not recorded which).

The V call is TRBV19, the J call TRBJ1-4; TCRdb selects TRBD1, and the lack of DNA leaves this call unchecked. Germline V gene data show CDR1 as LNHDA and CDR2 as SQIVND (reference sequence). The CDR3 loop spans 14 amino acids. CDR3 region: CASSIPGNDEKLFF. The whole variable domain, filled in from reference TRBV19 and TRBJ1-4, reads DGGITQSPKYLFRKEGQNVTLSCEQNLNHDAMYWYRQDPGQGLRLIYYSQIVNDFQKGDIAEGYSVSREKKESFPLTVTSAQKNPTAFYLCASSIPGNDEKLFFGSGTQLSVL.

The chain recombines TRBV28 with TRBJ2-1; lacking DNA, the TRBD1 call made by TCRdb goes unchecked. Germline assignment: CDR1 MDHEN and CDR2 SYDVKM. The CDR3 length is 15 residues. This CDR3 is CASSLTYRGINEQFF.

The chain links TRBV15 to TRBJ1-5. CDR1 LNHNV and CDR2 YYDKDF come from the germline V gene (reference sequence). The length of the CDR3 is 15 residues. CDR3 region: CATSSHRLGNQPQHF.

CDR3 loop: CASSHTDSGANVLTF. This chain joins TRBV7-6 and TRBJ2-6. Germline CDR1 and CDR2: SGHVS and FNYEAQ. The CDR3 covers 15 residues.

The chain recombines TRBV12-3 or TRBV12-4 with TRBJ2-5; the TCRdb D gene call, TRBD2, has no DNA to confirm it. The CDR3 is 13 amino acids. CDR3 amino acids: CASSTSGRETQYF.

The V gene is TRBV6-2 or TRBV6-3, the J gene TRBJ1-1; there is no DNA to check the TCRdb D call of TRBD1. This CDR3 contains 16 residues. Per the germline V gene, CDR1 is MNHEY and CDR2 is SVGEGT. CDR3 sequence: CASSLTGGIKDTEAFF.

V gene TRBV11-2 combines with J gene TRBJ2-3; there is no DNA to check the TCRdb D call of TRBD2. The germline V gene encodes CDR1 SGHAT and CDR2 FQNNGV. CDR3 length: 18 amino acids. CDR3: CASSLVGASGSSTDTQYF.

This chain connects TRBV3-1 to TRBJ2-5; no DNA is available, so the TRBD2 call from TCRdb remains unchecked. Germline-derived CDR1 and CDR2 are LGHDT and YNNKEL (reference sequence). The CDR3 has 16 amino acids. The CDR3 reads CASSHRTSGRSETQYF.

The rearrangement uses TRBV4-3 and TRBJ2-1; TCRdb lists TRBD1, though no DNA is available to test this call. This CDR3 is built from 13 residues. Per germline, CDR1 LGHNA and CDR2 YSLEER. This CDR3 reads CASSLRKGDEQFF.